This T cell receptor beta chain derives from a study of beta chain features in type 1 diabetes. Averaging around 120 mL, one heparinised blood draw came from each individual donor. Purity exceeding 98% was reached by all sorted populations. This clone was recorded a few times. The CDR3 contains 13 residues. CDR1 and CDR2 from the germline V gene are SQVTM and ANQGSEA. V was trimmed by 7 bases and J by 1 base, leaving 13 bases between them. As every portion of the isolated RNA was reverse transcribed, the sequencing read expressed TCRB transcripts. TCRdb keeps only in-frame clones here, not all; method: immunoSEQ multiplex PCR. This sample has 350,000 to 400,000 clones, with more than 12% found just once.

The clonotype was recovered from a woman between 18 and 30 years old in good health. Sequencing was done on a sample of naive CD4+ T cells from blood. The chain has TRBV29-1 and TRBJ1-1, with no clear D. Here the CDR3 DNA reads TGCAGCGCCCGAGCGTTGGGGAACACTGAAGCTTTCTTT. Its translation: CSARALGNTEAFF.